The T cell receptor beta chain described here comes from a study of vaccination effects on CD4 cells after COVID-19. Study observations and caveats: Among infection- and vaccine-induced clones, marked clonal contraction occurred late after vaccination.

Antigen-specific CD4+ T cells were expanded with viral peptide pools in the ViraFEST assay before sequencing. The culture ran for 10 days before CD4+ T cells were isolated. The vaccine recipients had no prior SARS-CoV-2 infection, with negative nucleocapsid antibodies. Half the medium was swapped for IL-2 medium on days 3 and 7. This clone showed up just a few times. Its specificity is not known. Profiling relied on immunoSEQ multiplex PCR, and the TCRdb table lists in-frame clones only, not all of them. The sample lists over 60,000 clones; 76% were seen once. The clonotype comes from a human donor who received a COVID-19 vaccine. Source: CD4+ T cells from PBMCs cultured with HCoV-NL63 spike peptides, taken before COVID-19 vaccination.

CDR3 coding DNA: TGTGCCAGCAGCTTTAAAGGACAGGGGGAGCTGTTTTTT. Encoded protein: CASSFKGQGELFF. The chain joins TRBV7-3 to TRBJ2-2; TRBD1 is a possible D gene (6 bases). Deletions cut 3 bases from V and 8 bases from J, with 10 bases between. Germline CDR1 is SGHTA and CDR2 is FQGTGA. The CDR3 is made up of 13 amino acids. The full variable domain, in which reference TRBV7-3 and TRBJ2-2 provide the parts outside the CDR3, is GAGVSQTPSNKVTEKGKYVELRCDPISGHTALYWYRQSLGQGPEFLIYFQGTGAADDSGLPNDRFFAVRPEGSVSTLKIQRTERGDSAVYLCASSFKGQGELFFGEGSRLTVL.